The sample holds a few counts of the clone carrying this T cell receptor (beta chain). As yet, its antigen is unknown. Germline V lookup: CDR1 SEHNR, CDR2 FQNEAQ (reference sequence). This CDR3 comprises 12 residues. V was shortened by 1 base and J by 9 bases, with 7 bases between the two germline ends. Unique molecular identifiers were added to individual cDNA molecules. Via MiXCR, TCRdb re-called the 5' RACE reads, giving one row per CDR3 protein. The sample shows around 86,000 distinct CDR3 sequences, roughly 14% of them seen only once. This sample is drawn from a study of early T cells in non-severe SARS-CoV-2 infection. As for the study in general: Sequencing input comprised bulk RNA from unsorted whole blood; chain pairing was not available.

Findings and limits, study-wide: Matching results from VDJdb favored anti-spike CD8 responses, leaving private and CD4 specificities undetected.

Input material: whole blood. The source is an adult who was a healthcare worker with PCR-confirmed SARS-CoV-2 infection or an uninfected control (not recorded which). The J gene is TRBJ2-4, the V gene TRBV7-9; possible D gene TRBD2, 5 bases. This CDR3 reads CASSLEGSIQYF. CDR3 coding DNA: TGTGCCAGCAGCTTAGAAGGGAGCATTCAGTACTTC.